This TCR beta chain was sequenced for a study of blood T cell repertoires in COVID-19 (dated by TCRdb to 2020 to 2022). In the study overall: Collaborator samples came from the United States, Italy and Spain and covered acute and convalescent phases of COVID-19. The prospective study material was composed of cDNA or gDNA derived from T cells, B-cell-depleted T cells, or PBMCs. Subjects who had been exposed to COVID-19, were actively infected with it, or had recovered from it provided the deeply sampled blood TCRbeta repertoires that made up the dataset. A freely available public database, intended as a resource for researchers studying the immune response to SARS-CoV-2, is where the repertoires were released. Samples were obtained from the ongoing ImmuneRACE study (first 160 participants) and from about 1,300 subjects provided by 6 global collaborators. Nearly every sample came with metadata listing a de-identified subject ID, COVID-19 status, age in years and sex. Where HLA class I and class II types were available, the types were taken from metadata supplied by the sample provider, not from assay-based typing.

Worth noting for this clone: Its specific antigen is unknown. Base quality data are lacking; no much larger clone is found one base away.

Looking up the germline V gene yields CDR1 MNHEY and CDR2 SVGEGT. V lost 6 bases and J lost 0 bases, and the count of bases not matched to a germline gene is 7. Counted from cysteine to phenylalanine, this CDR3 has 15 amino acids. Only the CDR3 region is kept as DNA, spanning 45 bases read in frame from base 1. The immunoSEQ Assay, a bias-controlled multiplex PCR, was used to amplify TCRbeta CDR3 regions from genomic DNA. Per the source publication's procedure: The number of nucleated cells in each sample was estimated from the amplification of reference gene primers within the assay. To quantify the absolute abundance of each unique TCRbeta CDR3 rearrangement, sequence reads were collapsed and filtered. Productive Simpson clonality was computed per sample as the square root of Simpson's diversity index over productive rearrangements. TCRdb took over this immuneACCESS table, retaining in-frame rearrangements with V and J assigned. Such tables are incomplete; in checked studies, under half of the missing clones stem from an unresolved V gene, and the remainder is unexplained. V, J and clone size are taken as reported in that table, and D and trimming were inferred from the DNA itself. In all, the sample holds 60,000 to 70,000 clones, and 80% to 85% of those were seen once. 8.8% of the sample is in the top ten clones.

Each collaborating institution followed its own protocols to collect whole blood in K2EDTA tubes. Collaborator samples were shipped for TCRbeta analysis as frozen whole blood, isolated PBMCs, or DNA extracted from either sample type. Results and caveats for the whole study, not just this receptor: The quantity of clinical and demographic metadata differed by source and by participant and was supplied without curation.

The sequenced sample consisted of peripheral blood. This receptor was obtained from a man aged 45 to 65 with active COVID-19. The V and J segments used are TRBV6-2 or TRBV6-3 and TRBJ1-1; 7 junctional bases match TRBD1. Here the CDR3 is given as CASSPGTVMNTEAFF. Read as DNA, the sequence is TGTGCCAGCAGCCCTGGGACAGTCATGAACACTGAAGCTTTCTTT.